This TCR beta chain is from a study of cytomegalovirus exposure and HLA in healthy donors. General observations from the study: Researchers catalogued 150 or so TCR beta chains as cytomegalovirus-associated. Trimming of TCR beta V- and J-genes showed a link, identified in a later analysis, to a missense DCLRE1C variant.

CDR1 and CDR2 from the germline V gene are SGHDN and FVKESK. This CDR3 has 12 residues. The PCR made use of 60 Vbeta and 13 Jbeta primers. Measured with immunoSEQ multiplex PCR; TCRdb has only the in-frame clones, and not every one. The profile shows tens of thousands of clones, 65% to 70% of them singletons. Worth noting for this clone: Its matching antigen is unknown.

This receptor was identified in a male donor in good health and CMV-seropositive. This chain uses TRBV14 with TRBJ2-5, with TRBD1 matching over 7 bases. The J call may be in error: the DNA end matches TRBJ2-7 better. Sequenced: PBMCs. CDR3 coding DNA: TGTGCCAGCAGCACACAGGGGTACGAGCAGTACTTC. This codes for CASSTQGYEQYF.